This T cell receptor beta chain was recorded in a study of neurological immune-mediated disorders. Broader study findings: Whereas HTLV-1-associated myelopathy showed the most TCR clonal expansion, multiple sclerosis showed the least, with levels below those of healthy controls.

PBMCs stored at -80 C, numbering 2 million, were the origin of the unsorted libraries. This CDR3 spans 17 amino acids. Trimming shortened V by 3 bases and J by 0 bases, and 15 bases separated the two germline ends. The germline gives CDR1 SGHAT, CDR2 FQNNGV. 5'RACE employing 10-nucleotide random UMIs yielded the cDNA. TCRdb redid the calling of the 5' RACE reads with MiXCR, one entry per CDR3 protein. The repertoire holds roughly 80,000 distinct CDR3 sequences, with roughly a sixth as singletons. This clonotype was observed at least ten times. Antigen unknown. The receptor was derived from a woman aged 40 to 50 in good health. Sequencing input: PBMCs. The genes are TRBV11-2 and TRBJ1-3, with unresolved D. The CDR3 coding sequence is TGTGCCAGCAGCTTGATGGGGTCGGGCCTCTCTGGAAACACCATATATTTT. Its protein product is CASSLMGSGLSGNTIYF.